The rows below give T cell receptor beta chains drawn from one sample of a study of blood T cell repertoires in COVID-19. The protocol was immunoSEQ multiplex PCR, while the TCRdb copy is restricted to in-frame clones and leaves out a portion. The sample has roughly 120,000 clones, roughly 88% seen once. The specimen sequenced was peripheral blood. All receptors derive from a human donor in a cohort sampled during active COVID-19. Each CDR3 is given without its conserved first and last residue. A D gene is named only where the DNA matches it firmly.

v_gene	j_gene	d_gene	CDR3aa
TRBV5-1	TRBJ2-7	-	ASSEYSGFRYEQY
TRBV4-1	TRBJ1-2	-	ASSQVTARYYGYT
TRBV29-1	TRBJ2-5	-	SVDGTNWTQY
TRBV28	TRBJ2-7	-	ASSLAGARSYEQY
TRBV5-4	TRBJ1-6	TRBD1	ASRRTGNSPLH
TRBV19	TRBJ1-6	TRBD1	ASTSRGTGGLSSPLH
TRBV7-9	TRBJ1-1	TRBD1	ASSFTGDVEAF
TRBV28	TRBJ2-1	-	ASSLSDKYNEQF
TRBV28	TRBJ1-5	-	ASRPSLGGSQPQH
TRBV6-2/TRBV6-3	TRBJ2-7	-	ASSDPGHTTYEQY
TRBV5-1	TRBJ1-3	-	ASSSGLNSGNTIY
TRBV28	TRBJ2-7	-	ASRIQGPTYEQY
TRBV19	TRBJ1-3	TRBD1	ASSPMTGSSGNTIY
TRBV12-3/TRBV12-4	TRBJ2-3	TRBD2	ASLRTSVDTQY
TRBV5-1	TRBJ1-1	-	ASSLSVNTEAF
TRBV27	TRBJ1-1	TRBD1	ASSWTGASHTEAF
TRBV5-1	TRBJ2-1	-	ASSWANPSGYNEQF
TRBV20-1	TRBJ2-5	-	SGRNQETQY
TRBV27	TRBJ2-1	TRBD2	ASIARQTWTSGSSRAF
TRBV5-1	TRBJ2-7	TRBD2	ASSLDLAGGTYREQY
TRBV7-7	TRBJ2-3	TRBD1	ASSPTNPGQGDTQY
TRBV9	TRBJ2-2	-	ASSYPNGQTTGELF
TRBV6-1	TRBJ1-4	-	ASSDHRQLYEKLF
TRBV28	TRBJ2-2	TRBD2	ASSLGASGRASGELF
TRBV3-1/TRBV3-2	TRBJ2-1	TRBD2	ASSQDTSGIYNEQF
TRBV6-1	TRBJ1-2	TRBD1	ASSEVGTGFYGYT
TRBV5-1	TRBJ1-1	-	ASSPEGTSKSSAF
TRBV2	TRBJ2-7	TRBD1	ASWTGKAYEQY
TRBV18	TRBJ1-2	-	ASSPQGAGKGYT
TRBV20-1	TRBJ1-6	-	SAQGGSPLH
TRBV6-2/TRBV6-3	TRBJ2-1	-	ASSKYLSSYNEQF